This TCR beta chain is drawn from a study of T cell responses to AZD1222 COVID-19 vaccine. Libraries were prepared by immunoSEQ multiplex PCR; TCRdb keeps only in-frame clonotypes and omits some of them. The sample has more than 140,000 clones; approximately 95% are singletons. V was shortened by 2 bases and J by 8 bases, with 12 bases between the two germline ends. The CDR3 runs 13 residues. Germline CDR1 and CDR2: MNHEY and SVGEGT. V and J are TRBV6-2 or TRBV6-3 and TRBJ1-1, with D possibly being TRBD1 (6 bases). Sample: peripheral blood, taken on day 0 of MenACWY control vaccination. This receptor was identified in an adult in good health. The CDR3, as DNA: TGTGCCAGCAGTTACGGGGGGGCTTCCGAAGCTTTCTTT. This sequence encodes CASSYGGASEAFF.